The 15 T cell receptor beta chains below all came from one sample that was sequenced in a study of molecular identifiers for immune sequencing clone quantification. TCRdb redid the calling of the PCR reads with MiXCR, one entry per CDR3 protein. The sample records 85,000 to 100,000 distinct CDR3 sequences, approximately 24% being singletons. The source material was naive CD8+ T cells from blood, with Jurkat cell RNA spiked in. Subset in this sample: FACS-sorted CD8+CD4-CCR7+CD45RA+ naive T cells. The receptors here all came from a human donor in good health. Some libraries in this study had Jurkat cell RNA spiked in.

The chain links TRBV19 to TRBJ2-7; D is possibly TRBD2 (6 bases). Trimming removed 5 bases at V and 5 bases at J, with 16 bases between. Germline CDR1 reads LNHDA; CDR2 reads SQIVND (reference sequence). The CDR3 totals 14 residues. CDR3 sequence reads: CASSEEGWVNEQYF. The CDR3 region has the DNA TGTGCCAGTAGTGAGGAGGGGTGGGTAAACGAGCAGTACTTC.

This clonotype came up a few times. The chain uses TRBV4-2 and TRBJ2-5; D remains unclear. Germline lookup yields CDR1 LGHNA and CDR2 YNFKEQ. V was pared by 1 base and J by 5 bases, with 11 bases between. The CDR3 is 14 amino acids. The CDR3, as DNA: TGTGCCAGCAGCCAAGGGGATGGTTGGGAGACCCAGTACTTC. Amino acid sequence: CASSQGDGWETQYF.

Comments on this clonotype: This may be a read error, as it is one base from a much larger clone. V and J are TRBV28 and TRBJ1-1, with a possible D match to TRBD1 (5 bases). CDR1 is MDHEN, CDR2 SYDVKM, per germline. This CDR3 is built from 13 residues. DNA of the CDR3: TGTGCCTGCAGTTCGAGGGGTGACACTGAAGCTTTCTTT. As protein: CACSSRGDTEAFF.

The chain recombines TRBV28 with TRBJ2-5; D unresolved. Germline assignment: CDR1 MDHEN and CDR2 SYDVKM. The CDR3 has 14 amino acids. Trimming took 2 bases from V and 5 from J, leaving 12 bases between them. The CDR3 DNA follows: TGTGCCAGCAGTTTAGGTCTAGTTAAGGAGACCCAGTACTTC. This translates into CASSLGLVKETQYF.

This chain connects TRBV11-3 to TRBJ1-1; 9 bases agree with TRBD1. Looked up from germline, CDR1 is SGHNT and CDR2 is YENEEA. V gave up 5 bases and J gave up 5 bases; unmatched junction bases: 6. The CDR3 runs to 14 residues. The CDR3 bases are TGTGCCAGCAGCCCGGGACAGGGTGGTACTGAAGCTTTCTTT. This sequence encodes CASSPGQGGTEAFF.

This clonotype was recorded at least ten times. The chain is built from TRBV28 and TRBJ2-5; 8 nucleotides align to TRBD2. Germline V gene sequence: CDR1 MDHEN, CDR2 SYDVKM. Trimming removed 6 bases from V and 5 bases from J; junction bases left unmatched: 8. The CDR3 extends over 14 amino acids. CDR3 protein: CASSQGTRRETQYF. The CDR3 DNA sequence: TGTGCCAGCAGCCAAGGGACTAGGCGGGAGACCCAGTACTTC. Filled out from reference TRBV28 and TRBJ2-5, the complete variable domain reads DVKVTQSSRYLVKRTGEKVFLECVQDMDHENMFWYRQDPGLGLRLIYFSYDVKMKEKGDIPEGYSVSREKKERFSLILESASTNQTSMYLCASSQGTRRETQYFGPGTRLLVL.

A few counts support this clonotype. CDR3 region: CASSIGGNEQFF. CDR3 sequence (DNA): TGTGCCAGTAGTATAGGCGGGAATGAGCAGTTCTTC. The rearrangement uses TRBV19 and TRBJ2-1; tentatively, D is TRBD2 (5 bases). The V end lost 1 base, the J end lost 7 bases, and 5 bases lay between the germline ends. CDR3 length: 12 residues. Per the germline V gene, CDR1 is LNHDA and CDR2 is SQIVND (reference sequence).

This clonotype has a count of ten or more. The gene calls are TRBV4-1 and TRBJ1-6; TRBD1 matches at 10 bases. Per germline, CDR1 MGHRA and CDR2 YSYEKL. V lost 2 bases to trimming and J lost 10 bases; unmatched junction nucleotides: 5. CDR3 length equals 15 residues. Here the CDR3 reads CASSQLWTGGSPLHF. In DNA form, the CDR3 reads TGCGCCAGCAGCCAACTATGGACAGGGGGATCACCCCTCCACTTT.

This clonotype was detected ten times or more. V is TRBV6-1 and J is TRBJ2-7, with 8 nucleotides matching TRBD1. This CDR3 is 14 amino acids long. Germline loops: CDR1 MNHNS, CDR2 SASEGT. V was clipped by 0 bases and J by 7 bases; unmatched bases: 5. CDR3 in amino acids: CASSEAQGAQEQYF. As DNA, the CDR3 is TGTGCCAGCAGTGAAGCTCAGGGGGCGCAAGAGCAGTACTTC.

In this sample, this clonotype turned up a few times. The V gene is TRBV6-1, the J gene TRBJ2-1, with a possible D match to TRBD1 (6 bases). V shed 7 bases and J shed 5 bases, with 18 bases lying between them. Germline V CDR1 and CDR2: MNHNS, SASEGT. The CDR3 runs 15 residues. As DNA, the CDR3 is TGTGCCAGCACCTTGAACCGGGACACTCACAATGAGCAGTTCTTC. This codes for CASTLNRDTHNEQFF.

Ten or more counts support this clonotype. V is TRBV9 and J is TRBJ2-7, with 11 positions matching TRBD1. Germline V gene data show CDR1 as SGDLS and CDR2 as YYNGEE. J gave up 8 bases and V 4 bases, and 11 bases lay outside the gene matches. The CDR3 has 15 amino acids. The CDR3 DNA sequence: TGTGCCAGCAGCCCTCGGGACAGGGGGTGGGCCCAGCAGTACTTC. Translated: CASSPRDRGWAQQYF.

This clonotype occurred a few times. V gene TRBV14 combines with J gene TRBJ2-7, with TRBD2 matching 9 bases. The CDR3 consists of 13 residues. Germline CDR1 is SGHDN and CDR2 is FVKESK. V trimming: 2 bases; J trimming: 5 bases; junction bases outside the gene matches: 1. The CDR3 nucleotides are TGTGCCAGCAGCCAAATAGCGGGAGACGAGCAGTACTTC. Its protein product is CASSQIAGDEQYF.

As for this clonotype: This could be a read error, since a much larger clone is one nucleotide away. This chain links TRBV7-8 with TRBJ1-1, with D perhaps TRBD1 (6 bases). V was trimmed by 0 bases and J by 0 bases, leaving 14 bases between them. CDR1 and CDR2 from the germline V gene are SGHVS and FQNEAQ. This CDR3 is 17 amino acids long. The CDR3 loop is CASSLAMGHKMNTEAFF. CDR3 DNA: TGTGCCAGCAGCTTAGCGATGGGACACAAAATGAACACTGAAGCTTTCTTT.

A few counts support this clonotype. The chain combines TRBV7-2 with TRBJ2-7; D possibly uses TRBD1 or TRBD2 (6 bases each). Trimming pared 5 bases from V and 3 bases from J, leaving 17 bases between. CDR1 and CDR2 (germline): SGHTA, FQGNSA. This CDR3 comprises 15 residues. CDR3 nucleotides: TGTGCCAGCAGCGAAGCCCAGGGGACTTTCTACGAGCAGTACTTC. As protein: CASSEAQGTFYEQYF. The whole variable domain, filled in from reference TRBV7-2 and TRBJ2-7, reads GAGVSQSPSNKVTEKGKDVELRCDPISGHTALYWYRQSLGQGLEFLIYFQGNSAPDKSGLPSDRFSAERTGGSVSTLTIQRTQQEDSAVYLCASSEAQGTFYEQYFGPGTRLTVT.

Note on this clonotype: A much more abundant neighbour one base away suggests this may be a read error. V and J are TRBV30 and TRBJ2-3, with 7 bases identical to TRBD1. The germline V gene encodes CDR1 GTSNPN and CDR2 SVGIG (reference sequence). J gave up 6 bases and V 0 bases, and 9 bases lay outside the gene matches. The CDR3 has 15 amino acids. Written as DNA, the CDR3 is TGTGCCTGGAGTGTACTGAGCAGGGGGATTGATACGCAGTATTTT. It yields the protein CAWSVLSRGIDTQYF.